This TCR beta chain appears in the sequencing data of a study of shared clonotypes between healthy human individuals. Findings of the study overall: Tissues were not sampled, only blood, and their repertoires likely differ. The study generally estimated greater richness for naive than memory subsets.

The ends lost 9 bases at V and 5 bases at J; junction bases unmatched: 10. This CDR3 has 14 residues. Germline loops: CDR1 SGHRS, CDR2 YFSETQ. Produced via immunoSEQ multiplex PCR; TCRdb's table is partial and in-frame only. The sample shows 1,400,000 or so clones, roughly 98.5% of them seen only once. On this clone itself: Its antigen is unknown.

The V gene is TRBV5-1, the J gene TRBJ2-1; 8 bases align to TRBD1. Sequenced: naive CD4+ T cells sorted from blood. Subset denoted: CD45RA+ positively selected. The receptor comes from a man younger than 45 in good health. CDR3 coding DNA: TGCGCCAACGCTCGAGACAGGGGACACAATGAGCAGTTCTTC. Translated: CANARDRGHNEQFF.